This is a list of T cell receptor beta chains from one sample in a study of response to subunit inactivated influenza vaccine. MiXCR, run by TCRdb on the RT-PCR reads, gives a single entry per CDR3 protein. The data show 800,000 to 1,000,000 distinct CDR3 sequences, over 20% seen once. The specimen comprised PBMCs from blood, sampled approximately 5 days after vaccination. These receptors came from a man in his forties or fifties who received an inactivated influenza vaccine. Each CDR3 is given with its conserved first and last residue. A D gene is named only where the DNA matches it firmly. Part of the rows lack a size; the others show once, few, many or a class for expanded clones.

>once|TRBV4-1|TRBD2|TRBJ2-1
TGCGCCAGCAGGGGACTAGCGGGGGTGGGGAATGAGCAGTTCTTC
CASRGLAGVGNEQFF
>NA|TRBV5-1|TRBD1|TRBJ1-6
TGCGCCAGCAGCCCAGGGACAGGGAGGAATAATTCACCCCTCCACTTT
CASSPGTGRNNSPLHF
>NA|TRBV5-1|TRBD1|TRBJ2-6
TGCGCCAGCAGCCACGGGACAGGGTCTGGGGCCAACGTCCTGAATTTC
CASSHGTGSGANVLNF
>NA|TRBV6-5|TRBD1|TRBJ1-1
TGTGCCAGCAGTAACCGACAGGGGATGGAAGCTTTCTTT
CASSNRQGMEAFF
>NA|TRBV7-8|NA|TRBJ2-5
TGTGCCAGCAGCTTAGTAAGGCAGGGAGTGGGTTATCAAGAGACCCAGTACTTC
CASSLVRQGVGYQETQYF
>many|TRBV29-1|NA|TRBJ2-2
TGCAGCGTTAGGACAAACACAAACACCGGGGAGCTGTTTTTT
CSVRTNTNTGELFF
>many|TRBV29-1|TRBD2|TRBJ2-1
TGCAGCGTGGGGGGGTCGTCTGACAATGAGCAGTTCTTC
CSVGGSSDNEQFF
>few|TRBV20-1|NA|TRBJ2-5
TGCAGTGCTAGTGCTGACGGAGCGGAGACCCAGTACTTC
CSASADGAETQYF
>NA|TRBV14|NA|TRBJ2-7
TGTGCCAGCAGCCAAGAAAAAGTCGACGAGCAGTACTTC
CASSQEKVDEQYF
>many|TRBV12-3/TRBV12-4|NA|TRBJ2-1
TGTGCCAGCAGTTTAGAACGACCCCGGGACAATGAGCAGTTCTTC
CASSLERPRDNEQFF
>many|TRBV5-1|NA|TRBJ2-7
TGCGCCAGCAGCTCCCTTACAGGGTACGAGCAGTACTTC
CASSSLTGYEQYF
>few|TRBV11-2|NA|TRBJ1-4
TGTGCCAGCAGCCCAGGGGCAATAGGGGAAAAACTGTTTTTT
CASSPGAIGEKLFF
>few|TRBV10-3|NA|TRBJ2-3
TGTGCCATCAGTTTAGCGGTCACAGATACGCAGTATTTT
CAISLAVTDTQYF
>few|TRBV6-1|NA|TRBJ2-1
TGTGCCAGCAGCGCCGGGACATTTTTAAACAATGAGCAGTTCTTC
CASSAGTFLNNEQFF
>many|TRBV29-1|NA|TRBJ2-3
TGCAGCGTCCTAGGCCTAGTAATTCTAGATACGCAGTATTTT
CSVLGLVILDTQYF
>many|TRBV4-1|NA|TRBJ1-5
TGCGCCAGCAGCCAAGGATCAATTCGGGGACGGGGCAATCAGCCCCAGCATTTT
CASSQGSIRGRGNQPQHF
>NA|TRBV3-1|NA|TRBJ2-1
TGTGCCAGCAGCCAAGATCGTCTAGCGTCCTCCTACAATGAGCAGTTCTTC
CASSQDRLASSYNEQFF
>many|TRBV12-3/TRBV12-4|NA|TRBJ2-1
TGTGCCAGCAGATCCTCCGGGACCAACAATGAGCAGTTCTTC
CASRSSGTNNEQFF
>NA|TRBV4-1|NA|TRBJ2-7
TGCGCCAGCAGCCAAGTAGACTGGGGGGTCCACTACGAGCAGTACTTC
CASSQVDWGVHYEQYF
>NA|TRBV12-3/TRBV12-4|NA|TRBJ2-3
TGTGCCAGCAGTTTGCGACTAGTCGGCTCCGATACGCAGTATTTT
CASSLRLVGSDTQYF